These 24 T cell receptor beta chains came from one sample sequenced in a study of cytomegalovirus exposure and HLA in healthy donors. The primer mix had 60 Vbeta and 13 Jbeta primers. The data were produced by immunoSEQ multiplex PCR, yet TCRdb's version contains in-frame clones alone and is incomplete. Of 85,000 to 100,000 clones in the sample, about 80% are singletons; the top ten hold about 6.6%. The specimen was PBMCs. These receptors came from a man aged 40-49 years in good health and CMV-seropositive.

The chain links TRBV7-2 to TRBJ2-7; TRBD2 matches at 7 bases. Unmatched junction bases numbered 6, after V lost 1 base and J lost 3 bases. The CDR3 sequence is 15 residues long. Per germline, CDR1 SGHTA and CDR2 FQGNSA. CDR3: CASSLDGGSFYEQYF. The CDR3 nucleotides are TGTGCCAGCAGCTTAGATGGCGGGAGCTTCTACGAGCAGTACTTC.

The chain combines TRBV6-6 with TRBJ2-1; TRBD2 matches at 9 bases. The CDR3 has 16 amino acids. Trimming cost V 4 bases and J 0 bases; bases outside gene matches: 4. The germline V gene has CDR1 MNHNY and CDR2 SVGAGI (reference sequence). DNA of the CDR3: TGTGCCAGCAGTTCCCAACTAGCGGGCTCCTACAATGAGCAGTTCTTC. It codes for CASSSQLAGSYNEQFF.

The chain carries TRBV11-2 and TRBJ2-3; D is undetermined. V dropped 1 base and J dropped 1 base, with 3 bases sitting between them. The CDR3 runs to 13 residues. Germline V lookup: CDR1 SGHAT, CDR2 FQNNGV. CDR3 nucleotide sequence: TGTGCCAGCAGCTTAGCAGGCACAGATACGCAGTATTTT. Translation: CASSLAGTDTQYF.

The chain couples TRBV2 to TRBJ2-5; the D is unclear. The V end was cut by 8 bases, the J end by 4 bases, with 20 bases between. The CDR3 spans 15 residues. Germline V CDR1 and CDR2: SNHLY, FYNNEI. The CDR3, as DNA: TGTGCCAGCGGGCCCGGTCCGAGATCTTCAGAGACCCAGTACTTC. The encoded protein is CASGPGPRSSETQYF.

This chain joins TRBV6-4 and TRBJ2-5, with TRBD2 matching over 7 bases. This CDR3 region has 14 residues. Per germline, CDR1 MRHNA and CDR2 SNTAGT. J was trimmed by 2 bases and V by 6 bases; bases with no gene match: 6. The CDR3 coding sequence is TGTGCCAGCAGCGCCACTAGCGAACAAGAGACCCAGTACTTC. Translating gives CASSATSEQETQYF.

This clone was counted a few times. In nucleotides, the CDR3 is TGTGCCAGCAGTACGGACAGGGCCTATGGCTACACCTTC. This codes for CASSTDRAYGYTF. This chain connects TRBV6-5 to TRBJ1-2; 8 positions match TRBD1. Germline V gene lookup returns CDR1 MNHEY and CDR2 SVGAGI. The V segment lost 5 bases and the J segment 4 bases; nucleotides outside the gene matches: 3. The CDR3 loop spans 13 amino acids.

This clone was seen only a few times. The gene calls are TRBV7-9 and TRBJ1-1, with D possibly being TRBD1 (6 bases). Trimming removed 5 bases from V and 7 bases from J, with 20 bases in between. The germline gives CDR1 SEHNR, CDR2 FQNEAQ (reference sequence). There are 15 residues in the CDR3. For the CDR3, the DNA is TGTGCCAGCAGCGGAGGAGCCGGGACACGGGATGAAGCTTTCTTT. Translation: CASSGGAGTRDEAFF.

The chain recombines TRBV5-6 with TRBJ2-7, with TRBD1 identical over 12 bases. The CDR3 extends over 15 amino acids. Per the germline V gene, CDR1 is SGHDT and CDR2 is YYEEEE. V lost 4 bases and J lost 5; bases outside the gene matches: 7. The CDR3 DNA sequence: TGTGCCAGCAGCCCGGGGACAGGGGGCATGGACGAGCAGTACTTC. Translated: CASSPGTGGMDEQYF.

This chain links TRBV19 with TRBJ1-6, with TRBD1 as a possible D gene (5 bases). CDR1 is LNHDA and CDR2 is SQIVND in the germline V gene (reference sequence). Trimming removed 6 bases at V and 3 bases at J, with 6 bases between. The CDR3 sequence is 13 residues long. The chain's CDR3 is CASSDSYNSPLHF. The CDR3, as DNA: TGTGCCAGTAGCGACAGCTATAATTCACCCCTCCACTTT.

V and J are TRBV7-8 and TRBJ2-1, with 8 bases lining up with TRBD2. V lost 7 bases and J lost 12; bases outside the gene matches: 5. The germline CDR1 and CDR2 sequences are SGHVS and FQNEAQ. This CDR3 contains 11 residues. CDR3 DNA sequence: TGTGCCAGCACCCGAGCGGGAGTGCAGTTCTTC. Protein sequence: CASTRAGVQFF.

The chain combines TRBV27 with TRBJ1-2, with D perhaps matching TRBD1 (6 bases). This CDR3 has 15 residues. V was clipped by 8 bases and J by 7 bases, with 23 bases between them. The germline CDR1 and CDR2 sequences are MNHEY and SMNVEV (reference sequence). CDR3 protein: CASATLGGGGAGYTF. In DNA form, the CDR3 reads TGTGCCAGCGCAACACTAGGGGGAGGGGGAGCTGGCTACACCTTC.

The V and J genes are TRBV10-3 and TRBJ1-2; D might be TRBD1 (5 bases). Germline loops: CDR1 ENHRY, CDR2 SYGVKD. CDR3 size: 14 residues. V shed 0 bases and J shed 3 bases, with 8 bases lying between them. DNA for the CDR3: TGTGCCATCAGTGAGTCGAAACAGGACTATGGCTACACCTTC. It is translated as CAISESKQDYGYTF.

This sequence joins TRBV7-9 and TRBJ2-3; perhaps TRBD1 as D (6 bases). The V and J ends lost 1 base and 3 bases respectively, with 11 bases between them. Germline lookup yields CDR1 SEHNR and CDR2 FQNEAQ (reference sequence). The CDR3 is 15 amino acids. This CDR3 reads CASSLVGARTDTQYF. In DNA, the CDR3 is TGTGCCAGCAGCTTAGTGGGGGCGAGAACAGATACGCAGTATTTT.

This clone has only a few counts. The V gene is TRBV7-8, the J gene TRBJ2-1; 9 nucleotides agree with TRBD2. CDR3 length: 12 residues. Per the germline V gene, CDR1 is SGHVS and CDR2 is FQNEAQ. The ends lost 5 bases at V and 15 bases at J; junction bases unmatched: 8. CDR3 sequence (DNA): TGTGCCAGCAGCAGCACCGGGACTAGCCTGTTCTTC. Translating it yields CASSSTGTSLFF. Variable domain in full (rest from reference TRBV7-8 and TRBJ2-1): GAGVSQSPRYKVAKRGQDVALRCDPISGHVSLFWYQQALGQGPEFLTYFQNEAQLDKSGLPSDRFFAERPEGSVSTLKIQRTQQEDSAVYLCASSSTGTSLFFGPGTRLTVL.

The chain recombines TRBV19 with TRBJ2-3; TRBD2 matches 9 bases. Trimming removed 7 bases from V and 8 bases from J; junction bases left unmatched: 10. In germline, CDR1 is LNHDA, CDR2 SQIVND (reference sequence). This CDR3 is 14 amino acids long. The DNA of the CDR3 is TGTGCCAGTAAGGGCGCCGGCGGGAGGGCTACGCAGTATTTT. Translated, it gives CASKGAGGRATQYF.

The genes are TRBV5-1 and TRBJ2-1, with TRBD2 matching 10 bases. The CDR3 spans 15 residues. From germline, CDR1 is SGHRS and CDR2 YFSETQ. The V segment lost 0 bases and the J segment 10 bases; nucleotides outside the gene matches: 7. The CDR3 protein is CASSLVERGGREQFF. The DNA for the CDR3 is TGCGCCAGCAGCTTGGTCGAGCGGGGGGGCCGGGAGCAGTTCTTC.

This clone was observed a few times. The rearrangement uses TRBV5-6 and TRBJ2-5, with 7 bases lining up with TRBD2. The V gene end was trimmed by 4 bases and the J gene end by 2 bases; junction bases not matched to a gene: 2. CDR1 and CDR2 (germline): SGHDT, YYEEEE. The CDR3 totals 13 residues. CDR3 nucleotides: TGTGCCAGCAGCAAGGGACTACAAGAGACCCAGTACTTC. It is translated as CASSKGLQETQYF.

J is TRBJ2-7 and V is TRBV21-1; no check of the table's D call, TRBD2, against the DNA was made. TRBV21-1 is a known pseudogene. CDR3 length: 16 amino acids. The chain's CDR3 is CASSTGGLADMGEQYF. The CDR3 DNA reads as TGTGCCAGCAGCACTGGGGGACTAGCGGACATGGGGGAGCAGTACTTC.

The genes are TRBV2 and TRBJ2-3; the match to TRBD1 covers 8 bases. Unmatched junction bases numbered 8, after V lost 6 bases and J lost 0 bases. Germline CDR1 reads SNHLY; CDR2 reads FYNNEI. The CDR3 runs to 16 residues. As DNA, the CDR3 is TGTGCCAGCAGGCCCCGGACAGGGTCTAGCACAGATACGCAGTATTTT. Its translation: CASRPRTGSSTDTQYF.

The CDR3 DNA sequence: TGTGCCAGTAGTATTCTCGGGGTAAACACTGAAGCTTTCTTT. Amino acid sequence: CASSILGVNTEAFF. This sequence joins TRBV19 and TRBJ1-1; D uncertain. CDR1 is LNHDA and CDR2 is SQIVND in the germline V gene (reference sequence). Trimming stripped 3 bases from V and 2 bases from J, with 10 bases between. CDR3 length equals 14 residues.

J is TRBJ2-2 and V is TRBV6-5; TRBD2 is a possible D gene (6 bases). V lost 0 bases and J 6 bases, leaving 14 bases between the germline ends. This CDR3 spans 16 amino acids. Per germline, CDR1 MNHEY and CDR2 SVGAGI. CDR3 DNA sequence: TGTGCCAGCAGTTACTCCACCCTCTCGGGGGCCGGGGAGCTGTTTTTT. Translating it yields CASSYSTLSGAGELFF.

This chain uses TRBV21-1 with TRBJ2-3; the D segment call TRBD2 is taken from the table without a DNA check. TRBV21-1 is a pseudogene segment. The CDR3 runs to 16 residues. CDR3 in amino acids: CASSKELAGGEDTQYF. The CDR3 bases are TGTGCCAGCAGCAAAGAACTAGCGGGAGGAGAGGATACGCAGTATTTT.

The J gene is TRBJ2-1, the V gene TRBV19; D is possibly TRBD2 (6 bases). Trimming took off 3 bases at V and 2 bases at J, with 14 bases between the two ends. Germline V gives CDR1 LNHDA, CDR2 SQIVND (reference sequence). The CDR3 is made up of 16 amino acids. The CDR3 region is CASSMLPVAAYNEQFF. The CDR3 DNA reads as TGTGCCAGTAGTATGCTCCCGGTAGCGGCCTACAATGAGCAGTTCTTC.

The sample holds a few counts of this clone. The rearrangement uses TRBV21-1 and TRBJ2-2; the D call of TRBD1 is as the table states it, not checked on the DNA. TRBV21-1 is a pseudogene segment. The CDR3 length is 15 residues. CDR3 in amino acids: CASSRGHSNTGELFF. CDR3 nucleotide sequence: TGTGCCAGCAGCAGGGGACACTCGAACACCGGGGAGCTGTTTTTT.